This T cell receptor beta chain was retrieved from a study of T cells in Graves' hyperthyroidism and ophthalmopathy. In its sample, this clonotype was seen many times. Researchers amplified the TCR beta CDR3 regions from RNA transcripts. With the HTBI primer set, the TCR CDR3 went through a first round of RT-PCR. A single record per CDR3 protein comes from TCRdb applying MiXCR to the multiplex PCR reads. The profile shows roughly 660,000 distinct CDR3 sequences, 15% to 20% of them singletons. Trimming took 3 bases from V and 2 from J, leaving 5 bases between them. Per germline, CDR1 MDHEN and CDR2 SYDVKM. This CDR3 is 13 amino acids long.

Input material: blood. This sequence originates from a man aged 45 to 65 with Graves' hyperthyroidism. V is TRBV28 and J is TRBJ2-1; D is unclear. DNA for the CDR3: TGTGCCAGCAGTTTGTACCCCTACAATGAGCAGTTCTTC. Translated: CASSLYPYNEQFF.